This TCR beta chain originates from a study of T cell responses to AZD1222 COVID-19 vaccine. Details on this clone: The antigen is not known.

CDR1 MNHEY and CDR2 SVGAGI come from the germline V gene. Between the trimmed V and J ends, which lost 2 bases and 4 bases, there was a span of 11 bases. This CDR3 is built from 14 residues. Assay used: immunoSEQ multiplex PCR; TCRdb lists only in-frame clones, some missing. The repertoire consists of roughly 80,000 clones, with approximately 90% occurring once and the leading ten covering around 10%. Whole-study findings and limits: Repertoires in all cases were sampled only once the peak T cell response had passed. White British donors predominated, females outnumbered males, and clonal diversity was possibly underestimated.

This TCR was recovered from an adult who received the AZD1222 COVID-19 vaccine. The chain carries TRBV6-5 and TRBJ1-1; the D is unclear. Here the sequenced sample was peripheral blood, taken 28 days after the second AZD1222 dose. The CDR3 sequence is CASSYARLGTEAFF. CDR3 in DNA: TGTGCCAGCAGTTACGCCAGATTGGGCACTGAAGCTTTCTTT.